The TCR beta chain described here comes from a study of OX40 agonist ivuxolimab in advanced cancers. Overall study context: The group had a mean age of around 60 years, ranged from about 20 to 79, and was 82.7% male. The eligibility criteria allowed prior anti-PD-1, anti-PD-L1 or anti-CTLA-4 therapy, and approximately 38% had some. Study conclusions and caveats: At 0.1 to 3.0 mg/kg and by week 6, clonal expansion occurred in CD4+ and CD8+ blood T cells. Determination of antigen specificity was not performed for the expanded peripheral T cells.

The length of the CDR3 is 16 residues. J gave up 3 bases and V 0 bases, and 5 bases lay outside the gene matches. The germline gives CDR1 SGHRS, CDR2 YFSETQ. TCRdb keeps only in-frame clones here, not all; method: immunoSEQ multiplex PCR. The sample contains about 66,000 clones, approximately 90% of which appear only once. As concerns this clone: Its specificity is not known.

The sequences come from CD4+ or CD8+ T cells sorted from blood, collected in a trial of the OX40 agonist ivuxolimab. V usage is TRBV5-1 and J usage is TRBJ1-3; 8 bases match TRBD1. The sequence was obtained from an adult with an advanced solid tumor such as melanoma, head and neck, liver or kidney cancer. In nucleotides, the CDR3 is TGCGCCAGCAGCTTGGGGGGACAGGCCATTGGAAACACCATATATTTT. Amino acid sequence: CASSLGGQAIGNTIYF.